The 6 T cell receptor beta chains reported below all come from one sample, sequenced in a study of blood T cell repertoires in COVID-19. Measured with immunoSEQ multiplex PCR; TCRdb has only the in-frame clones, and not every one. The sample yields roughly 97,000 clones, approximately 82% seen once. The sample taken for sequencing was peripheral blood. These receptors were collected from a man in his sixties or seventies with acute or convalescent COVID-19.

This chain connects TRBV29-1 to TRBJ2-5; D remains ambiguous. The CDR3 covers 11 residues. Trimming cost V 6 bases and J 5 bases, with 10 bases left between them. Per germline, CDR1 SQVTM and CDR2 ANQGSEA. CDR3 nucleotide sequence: TGCAGCGTCCTGAGATTGGAGACCCAGTACTTC. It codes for CSVLRLETQYF.

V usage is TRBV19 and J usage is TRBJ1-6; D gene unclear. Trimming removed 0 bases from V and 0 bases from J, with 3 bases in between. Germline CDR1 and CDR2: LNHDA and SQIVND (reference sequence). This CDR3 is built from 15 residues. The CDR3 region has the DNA TGTGCCAGTAGTATAGAGAGCTCCTATAATTCACCCCTCCACTTT. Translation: CASSIESSYNSPLHF.

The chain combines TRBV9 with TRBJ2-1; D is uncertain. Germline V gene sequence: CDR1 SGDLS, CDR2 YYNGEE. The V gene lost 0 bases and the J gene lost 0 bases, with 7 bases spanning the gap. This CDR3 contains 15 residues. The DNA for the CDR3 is TGTGCCAGCAGCGTAGGACGGAGCTCCTACAATGAGCAGTTCTTC. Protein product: CASSVGRSSYNEQFF.

The CDR3 spells CASSSQTYEQYF. In DNA, the CDR3 is TGTGCCAGCAGTTCACAGACCTACGAGCAGTACTTC. The genes are TRBV28 and TRBJ2-7; no firm D call. Germline V gene sequence: CDR1 MDHEN, CDR2 SYDVKM. The V end was cut by 4 bases, the J end by 2 bases, with 6 bases between. The CDR3 is made up of 12 amino acids. Drawing the rest from reference TRBV28 and TRBJ2-7, the complete variable domain is DVKVTQSSRYLVKRTGEKVFLECVQDMDHENMFWYRQDPGLGLRLIYFSYDVKMKEKGDIPEGYSVSREKKERFSLILESASTNQTSMYLCASSSQTYEQYFGPGTRLTVT.

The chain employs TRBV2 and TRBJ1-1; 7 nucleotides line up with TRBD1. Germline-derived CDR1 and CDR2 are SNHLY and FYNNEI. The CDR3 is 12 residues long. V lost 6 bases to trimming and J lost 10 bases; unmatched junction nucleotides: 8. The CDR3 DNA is TGTGCCAGCAGGGGGGACAGCCTAGGAGCTTTCTTT. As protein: CASRGDSLGAFF.

The CDR3: CASSLVLAGGNEQFF. CDR3 bases: TGTGCCAGCAGCTTAGTACTAGCGGGAGGTAATGAGCAGTTCTTC. The genes are TRBV11-3 and TRBJ2-1, with 12 bases that match TRBD2. Germline CDR1 reads SGHNT; CDR2 reads YENEEA. The CDR3 extends over 15 amino acids. Unmatched junction bases numbered 2, after V lost 1 base and J lost 7 bases.